A single sample is the source of the 12 T cell receptor beta chains below, sequenced in a study of T cells in Graves' hyperthyroidism and ophthalmopathy. The CDR3 regions of TCR beta were amplified from RNA transcripts. The HTBI primer set served for first-round RT-PCR of the TCR CDR3. TCRdb used MiXCR to reprocess the multiplex PCR reads, holding one entry per CDR3 protein. The data contain 500,000 or so distinct CDR3 sequences, 17% of them seen just once; the ten biggest clones take up 17%. The specimen was blood. These TCRs come from a young woman with Graves' ophthalmopathy.

Ten or more counts support this clonotype. J is TRBJ2-4 and V is TRBV30, with 7 positions matching TRBD1. Trimming took 0 bases from V and 8 from J; bases not matched to a gene: 4. This CDR3 has 13 residues. Germline assignment: CDR1 GTSNPN and CDR2 SVGIG (reference sequence). The CDR3 coding sequence is TGTGCCTGGAGTGTGGGCAGGGGGTACATTCAGTACTTC. Translated: CAWSVGRGYIQYF.

This clonotype has ten or more counts. The rearrangement links TRBV28 to TRBJ1-1, with 10 nucleotides matching TRBD1. V shed 6 bases and J 1 base; nucleotides not matched to a gene: 2. The CDR3 has 14 amino acids. Germline V gives CDR1 MDHEN, CDR2 SYDVKM. The CDR3 coding sequence is TGTGCCAGCAGGGACAGGGGGGAGAACACTGAAGCTTTCTTT. Translation gives CASRDRGENTEAFF. The variable domain in full, completed from reference TRBV28 and TRBJ1-1, reads DVKVTQSSRYLVKRTGEKVFLECVQDMDHENMFWYRQDPGLGLRLIYFSYDVKMKEKGDIPEGYSVSREKKERFSLILESASTNQTSMYLCASRDRGENTEAFFGQGTRLTVV.

This clonotype was recorded a few times. The rearrangement joins TRBV19 to TRBJ1-1, with D perhaps matching TRBD1 (6 bases). V was trimmed by 5 bases and J by 3 bases, leaving 13 bases between them. The germline V gene has CDR1 LNHDA and CDR2 SQIVND (reference sequence). The CDR3 is 14 residues long. The chain's CDR3 is CASSETGVDTEAFF. DNA for the CDR3: TGTGCCAGTAGTGAGACAGGTGTGGACACTGAAGCTTTCTTT. Complete variable domain (other parts from reference TRBV19 and TRBJ1-1): DGGITQSPKYLFRKEGQNVTLSCEQNLNHDAMYWYRQDPGQGLRLIYYSQIVNDFQKGDIAEGYSVSREKKESFPLTVTSAQKNPTAFYLCASSETGVDTEAFFGQGTRLTVV.

Comment on this clonotype: A much larger clone differs by one base, so this may be a read error. It is likely a read error, because the conserved phenylalanine at the end of the CDR3 is missing. This chain uses TRBV2 with TRBJ2-7, with TRBD1 matching over 9 bases. This CDR3 has 14 residues. V shed 6 bases, J shed 6 bases, and the junction held 9 bases outside the gene matches. The germline gives CDR1 SNHLY, CDR2 FYNNEI. The CDR3 loop reads CASSFGQGQSEQYY. The CDR3 DNA reads TGTGCCAGCAGCTTCGGACAGGGGCAAAGCGAGCAGTACTAC.

The chain has TRBV9 and TRBJ1-1; 7 bases align to TRBD1. The CDR3 totals 21 residues. Germline V CDR1 and CDR2: SGDLS, YYNGEE. The V and J ends lost 4 bases and 0 bases, in that order; junction bases with no gene match: 24. The CDR3, as DNA: TGTGCCAGCAGCAAGACAGGGAGTTCGAGTCATATAGCCCGAATGAACACTGAAGCTTTCTTT. It specifies CASSKTGSSSHIARMNTEAFF.

The chain employs TRBV11-2 and TRBJ2-7; D is uncertain. Between the trimmed V and J ends, which lost 1 base and 5 bases, there was a span of 18 bases. CDR3 length: 16 residues. In germline, CDR1 is SGHAT, CDR2 FQNNGV. CDR3 residues: CASSLGPSIDHDEQYF. The CDR3 coding sequence is TGTGCCAGCAGCTTAGGCCCAAGTATAGATCACGACGAGCAGTACTTC. The full variable domain, in which reference TRBV11-2 and TRBJ2-7 provide the parts outside the CDR3, is EAGVAQSPRYKIIEKRQSVAFWCNPISGHATLYWYQQILGQGPKLLIQFQNNGVVDDSQLPKDRFSAERLKGVDSTLKIQPAKLEDSAVYLCASSLGPSIDHDEQYFGPGTRLTVT.

This clonotype has ten or more counts. V and J are TRBV7-2 and TRBJ1-4; D perhaps matches TRBD1 (5 bases). Germline-derived CDR1 and CDR2 are SGHTA and FQGNSA. The length of the CDR3 is 13 residues. V lost 5 bases to trimming and J lost 3 bases, with 7 bases between them. The CDR3 region has the DNA TGTGCCAGCAGCGCGGGACCTAATGAAAAACTGTTTTTT. It encodes CASSAGPNEKLFF.

Many counts were recorded for this clonotype. This chain connects TRBV2 to TRBJ2-5; 11 bases match TRBD2. J gave up 1 base and V 6 bases, and 4 bases lay outside the gene matches. Germline V lookup: CDR1 SNHLY, CDR2 FYNNEI. CDR3 length: 15 residues. The CDR3 sequence is CASRASGGFQETQYF. CDR3 bases: TGTGCCAGCAGGGCTAGCGGGGGGTTCCAAGAGACCCAGTACTTC. Variable domain in full (rest from reference TRBV2 and TRBJ2-5): EPEVTQTPSHQVTQMGQEVILRCVPISNHLYFYWYRQILGQKVEFLVSFYNNEISEKSEIFDDQFSVERPDGSNFTLKIRSTKLEDSAMYFCASRASGGFQETQYFGPGTRLLVL.

This clonotype turned up a few times. The V and J genes are TRBV20-1 and TRBJ2-2; the D gene is possibly TRBD2 (5 bases). With 0 bases removed from V and 7 bases from J, the gap between germline ends came to 9 bases. The CDR3 covers 13 residues. Per germline, CDR1 DFQATT and CDR2 SNEGSKA (reference sequence). The CDR3 here is CSARDSGVGELFF. In nucleotides, the CDR3 is TGCAGTGCTAGAGATTCCGGGGTCGGGGAGCTGTTTTTT.

CDR3 amino acids: CASSFGQGRDQPQHF. Written as DNA, the CDR3 is TGTGCCAGCAGTTTTGGACAGGGAAGAGACCAGCCCCAGCATTTT. V gene TRBV27 combines with J gene TRBJ1-5; 8 bases are a match to TRBD1. The V segment lost 3 bases and the J segment 7 bases; nucleotides outside the gene matches: 8. There are 15 residues in the CDR3. Looked up from germline, CDR1 is MNHEY and CDR2 is SMNVEV (reference sequence).

This clonotype was seen ten or more times. Mismatch with germline at one junction end may stem from a read error. The chain carries TRBV5-1 and TRBJ1-1, with D possibly matching TRBD1 (5 bases). Germline CDR1 reads SGHRS; CDR2 reads YFSETQ. CDR3 size: 13 residues. Here the CDR3 DNA reads TGTGCCAGCAGCTTGGTTCAAGGGGCTGAAGCTTTCTTT. This encodes CASSLVQGAEAFF.

The CDR3 sequence is CASREQGAGTGELFF. The CDR3 DNA reads as TGTGCCAGCAGAGAACAGGGGGCAGGCACCGGGGAGCTGTTTTTT. V and J are TRBV28 and TRBJ2-2; TRBD1 matches 9 bases. Per germline, CDR1 MDHEN and CDR2 SYDVKM. The CDR3 is 15 residues long. The ends lost 6 bases at V and 4 bases at J; junction bases unmatched: 6. The full variable domain, completed using reference TRBV28 and TRBJ2-2, is DVKVTQSSRYLVKRTGEKVFLECVQDMDHENMFWYRQDPGLGLRLIYFSYDVKMKEKGDIPEGYSVSREKKERFSLILESASTNQTSMYLCASREQGAGTGELFFGEGSRLTVL.